One sample yielded the 7 T cell receptor beta chains listed below, sequenced in a study of blood T cell repertoires in COVID-19. Here immunoSEQ multiplex PCR was the method, and the copy in TCRdb shows in-frame clones only, minus some. Here the sample spans about 170,000 clones, less than 90% being singletons. Sample: PBMCs or T cells enriched from blood (not recorded which). These receptors came from a woman aged 45-59 years who had recovered from COVID-19.

The chain carries TRBV5-8 and TRBJ1-6, with TRBD1 matching 7 bases. This CDR3 has 13 residues. The germline gives CDR1 SGHTS, CDR2 YDEGEE. The junction had 5 bases not matched to a gene; V was cut back by 3 bases and J by 11 bases. The CDR3, as DNA: TGTGCCAGCAGCTGGGGACAGACAACACCCCTCCACTTT. This translates into CASSWGQTTPLHF.

This clone was recorded only once. The chain employs TRBV4-3 and TRBJ2-2; D is unresolved. Germline V CDR1 and CDR2: LGHNA, YSLEER. This CDR3 is built from 12 residues. V dropped 3 bases and J dropped 5 bases, with 4 bases sitting between them. The CDR3 region is CASSHITGELFF. The CDR3 nucleotides are TGCGCCAGCAGCCACATTACCGGGGAGCTGTTTTTT.

CDR3 DNA: TGCAGCGTTGGACAGGTCTTGGGAGGCTACACCTTC. Encoded protein: CSVGQVLGGYTF. The gene calls are TRBV29-1 and TRBJ1-2; D may be TRBD1 (6 bases). The CDR3 extends over 12 amino acids. CDR1 is SQVTM and CDR2 is ANQGSEA in the germline V gene. Between the trimmed V and J ends, which lost 4 bases and 8 bases, there was a span of 14 bases.

This clone was observed once. The J gene is TRBJ1-2, the V gene TRBV4-1; 8 bases fit TRBD1. Germline V lookup: CDR1 MGHRA, CDR2 YSYEKL. With 3 bases clipped from V and 4 bases from J, the junction kept 10 bases outside the gene matches. The CDR3 covers 16 residues. The CDR3 loop is CASSQIQTGVVYGYTF. CDR3 nucleotide sequence: TGCGCCAGCAGCCAGATACAGACAGGGGTCGTCTATGGCTACACCTTC.

The chain couples TRBV9 to TRBJ1-2; the match to TRBD1 covers 9 bases. The trim removed 1 base at V and 7 bases at J, leaving 8 bases unmatched. Germline lookup yields CDR1 SGDLS and CDR2 YYNGEE. There are 15 residues in the CDR3. CDR3 coding DNA: TGTGCCAGCAGCGTATTAACAGGGGGCATTGGTGGCTACACCTTC. This codes for CASSVLTGGIGGYTF.

The chain employs TRBV29-1 and TRBJ1-1; the D gene is possibly TRBD1 (5 bases). This CDR3 has 12 residues. The germline V gene has CDR1 SQVTM and CDR2 ANQGSEA. V lost 6 bases to trimming and J lost 4 bases, with 12 bases between them. The CDR3: CSVCQGGTEAFF. Written as DNA, the CDR3 is TGCAGCGTATGCCAGGGAGGCACTGAAGCTTTCTTT.

The J gene is TRBJ2-2, the V gene TRBV4-1; no reliable D call. CDR1 and CDR2 from the germline V gene are MGHRA and YSYEKL. The CDR3 sequence is 12 residues long. Between the trimmed V and J ends, which lost 8 bases and 6 bases, there was a span of 10 bases. The chain's CDR3 is CASGAYSGELFF. The CDR3 nucleotides are TGCGCCAGCGGTGCTTACTCCGGGGAGCTGTTTTTT.